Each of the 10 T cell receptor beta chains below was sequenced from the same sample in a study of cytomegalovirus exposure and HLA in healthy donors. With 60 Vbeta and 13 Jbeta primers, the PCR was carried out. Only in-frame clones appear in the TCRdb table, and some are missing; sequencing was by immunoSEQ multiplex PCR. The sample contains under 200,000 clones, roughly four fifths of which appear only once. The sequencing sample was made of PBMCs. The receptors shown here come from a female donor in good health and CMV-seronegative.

CDR3 in amino acids: CASSLSPGNYGYTF. CDR3 DNA: TGTGCCAGCAGCTTAAGCCCCGGTAACTATGGCTACACCTTC. The V call is TRBV7-6, the J call TRBJ1-2; D is unresolved. V was shortened by 2 bases and J by 1 base, with 8 bases between the two germline ends. Germline V CDR1 and CDR2: SGHVS, FNYEAQ. This CDR3 contains 14 residues.

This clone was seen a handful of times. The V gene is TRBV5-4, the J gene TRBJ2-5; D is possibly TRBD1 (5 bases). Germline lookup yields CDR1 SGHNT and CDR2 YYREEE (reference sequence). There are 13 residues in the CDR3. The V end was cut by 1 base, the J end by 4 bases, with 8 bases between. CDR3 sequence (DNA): TGTGCCAGCAGCTTGAGCCAGGGAGAGACCCAGTACTTC. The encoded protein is CASSLSQGETQYF.

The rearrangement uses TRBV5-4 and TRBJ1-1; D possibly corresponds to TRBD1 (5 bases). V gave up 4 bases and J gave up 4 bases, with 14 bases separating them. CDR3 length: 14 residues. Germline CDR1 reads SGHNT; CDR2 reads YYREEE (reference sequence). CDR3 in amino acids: CASSPARVGTEAFF. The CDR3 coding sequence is TGTGCCAGCAGCCCCGCCAGGGTGGGCACTGAAGCTTTCTTT.

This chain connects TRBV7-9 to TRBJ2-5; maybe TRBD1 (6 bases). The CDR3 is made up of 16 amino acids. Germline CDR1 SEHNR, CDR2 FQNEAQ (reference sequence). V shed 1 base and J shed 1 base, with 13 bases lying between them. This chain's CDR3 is CASSLVGAGPQETQYF. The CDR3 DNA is TGTGCCAGCAGCTTAGTGGGGGCAGGGCCCCAAGAGACCCAGTACTTC.

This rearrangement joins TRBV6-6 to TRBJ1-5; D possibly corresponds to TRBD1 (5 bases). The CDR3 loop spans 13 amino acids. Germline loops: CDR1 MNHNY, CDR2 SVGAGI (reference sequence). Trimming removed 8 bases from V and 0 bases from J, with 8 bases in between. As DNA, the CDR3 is TGTGCCAGCTGGGACTCTAGCAATCAGCCCCAGCATTTT. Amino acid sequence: CASWDSSNQPQHF.

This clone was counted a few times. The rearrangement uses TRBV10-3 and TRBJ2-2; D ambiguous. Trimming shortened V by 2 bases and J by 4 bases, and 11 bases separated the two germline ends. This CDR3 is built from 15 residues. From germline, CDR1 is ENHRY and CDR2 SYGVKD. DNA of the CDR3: TGTGCCATCAGTGAGGGCGGAGTAGTCACCGGGGAGCTGTTTTTT. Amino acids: CAISEGGVVTGELFF.

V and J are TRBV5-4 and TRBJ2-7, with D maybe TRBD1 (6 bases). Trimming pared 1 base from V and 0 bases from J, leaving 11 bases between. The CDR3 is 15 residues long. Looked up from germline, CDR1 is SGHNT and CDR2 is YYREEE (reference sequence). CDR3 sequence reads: CASSLYRVSSYEQYF. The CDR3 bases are TGTGCCAGCAGCTTGTACAGGGTCAGCTCCTACGAGCAGTACTTC.

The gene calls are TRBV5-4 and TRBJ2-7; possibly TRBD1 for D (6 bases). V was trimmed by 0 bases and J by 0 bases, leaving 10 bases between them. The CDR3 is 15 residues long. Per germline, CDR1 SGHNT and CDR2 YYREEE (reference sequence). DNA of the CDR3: TGTGCCAGCAGCTTGGTGGCAGGGGACTCCTACGAGCAGTACTTC. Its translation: CASSLVAGDSYEQYF.

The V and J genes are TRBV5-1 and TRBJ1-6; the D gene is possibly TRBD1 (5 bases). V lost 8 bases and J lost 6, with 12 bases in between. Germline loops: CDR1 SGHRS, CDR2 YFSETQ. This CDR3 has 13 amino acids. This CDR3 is CARETETNSPLHF. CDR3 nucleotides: TGCGCCAGAGAGACAGAGACTAATTCACCCCTCCACTTT.

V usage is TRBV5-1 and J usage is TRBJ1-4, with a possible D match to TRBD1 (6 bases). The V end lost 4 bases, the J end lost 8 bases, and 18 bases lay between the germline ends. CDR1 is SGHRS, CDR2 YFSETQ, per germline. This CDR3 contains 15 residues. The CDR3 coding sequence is TGCGCCAGCAGCCGTCCTTCAGGGGAGGGGGAAAAACTGTTTTTT. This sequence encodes CASSRPSGEGEKLFF.